This T cell receptor beta chain originates from a study of T cell changes during pregnancy in multiple sclerosis. This CDR3 is built from 15 residues. CDR1 and CDR2 from the germline V gene are MNHNS and SASEGT. Trimming shortened V by 5 bases and J by 0 bases, and 11 bases separated the two germline ends. Method: immunoSEQ multiplex PCR; TCRdb's copy keeps in-frame clones and lacks some. Among approximately 50,000 clones listed, about 90% were seen once. The TCR sequence derives from a female donor with multiple sclerosis, enrolled in a pregnancy study. The sample was CD8+ T cells from peripheral blood mononuclear cells, taken after pregnancy. This chain connects TRBV6-1 to TRBJ1-5; D uncertain. CDR3 sequence (DNA): TGTGCCAGCAGTCCTGACTGGTATAGCAATCAGCCCCAGCATTTT. Translation: CASSPDWYSNQPQHF.